These 18 T cell receptor beta chains share one sample of origin, sequenced in a study of cytomegalovirus exposure and HLA in healthy donors. Repertoires were generated with immunoSEQ multiplex PCR, while TCRdb's copy carries only in-frame clones and drops some. The data show 130,000 to 150,000 clones, with about nine tenths seen just once and less than 8% held by the top ten. Source material: PBMCs. The receptors were gathered from a woman in her thirties in good health and CMV-seropositive.

The chain links TRBV28 to TRBJ1-2, with D hard to call. This CDR3 has 16 residues. The V and J ends lost 7 bases and 4 bases respectively, with 22 bases between them. Germline V gene data show CDR1 as MDHEN and CDR2 as SYDVKM. CDR3 sequence reads: CASMGTTPRISYGYTF. The CDR3 DNA follows: TGTGCCAGCATGGGTACAACCCCGCGGATTAGCTATGGCTACACCTTC.

The genes are TRBV9 and TRBJ2-5; a weak D match, TRBD1 (6 bases). Looked up from germline, CDR1 is SGDLS and CDR2 is YYNGEE. Trimming pared 2 bases from V and 5 bases from J, leaving 16 bases between. The CDR3 covers 15 residues. The CDR3: CASSVGQTSFETQYF. The CDR3 DNA reads as TGTGCCAGCAGCGTCGGACAGACCTCGTTTGAGACCCAGTACTTC.

This chain links TRBV28 with TRBJ2-7; perhaps TRBD1 as D (6 bases). The CDR3 runs to 14 residues. The germline V and J ends were trimmed by 5 bases and 2 bases, with 13 bases remaining between them. In germline, CDR1 is MDHEN, CDR2 SYDVKM. CDR3 coding DNA: TGTGCCAGCAGTGATCAGGGGAACCCCTACGAGCAGTACTTC. Amino acid sequence: CASSDQGNPYEQYF. The full variable domain, rest sourced from reference TRBV28 and TRBJ2-7, is DVKVTQSSRYLVKRTGEKVFLECVQDMDHENMFWYRQDPGLGLRLIYFSYDVKMKEKGDIPEGYSVSREKKERFSLILESASTNQTSMYLCASSDQGNPYEQYFGPGTRLTVT.

The chain links TRBV6-5 to TRBJ1-6; 11 nucleotides match TRBD1. The CDR3 extends over 16 amino acids. Germline V gene sequence: CDR1 MNHEY, CDR2 SVGAGI. With 4 bases clipped from V and 14 bases from J, the junction kept 13 bases outside the gene matches. CDR3 sequence reads: CASSWGDRGFLTALHF. Here the CDR3 DNA reads TGTGCCAGCAGTTGGGGGGACAGGGGGTTTTTGACCGCCCTCCACTTT.

CDR3 sequence reads: CSVEPRGLRNEQFF. The CDR3 nucleotides are TGCAGCGTTGAGCCCAGGGGGTTAAGAAATGAGCAGTTCTTC. The chain couples TRBV29-1 to TRBJ2-1; TRBD1 agrees at 7 bases. CDR1 is SQVTM and CDR2 is ANQGSEA in the germline V gene. CDR3 length equals 14 residues. Trimming cost V 3 bases and J 7 bases; bases outside gene matches: 9.

CDR3 region: CASSEAITEFYGYTF. In DNA, the CDR3 is TGTGCCAGCAGTGAAGCAATAACAGAGTTCTATGGCTACACCTTC. This chain links TRBV6-1 with TRBJ1-2; D ambiguous. Per germline, CDR1 MNHNS and CDR2 SASEGT. The CDR3 contains 15 residues. Trimming pared 0 bases from V and 4 bases from J, leaving 12 bases between.

The V gene is TRBV2, the J gene TRBJ2-5; D perhaps matches TRBD1 (5 bases). Germline V gives CDR1 SNHLY, CDR2 FYNNEI. V shed 11 bases and J shed 4 bases, with 20 bases lying between them. CDR3 length: 14 amino acids. In DNA form, the CDR3 reads TGTGCCGGAGACAGATTACATAGGGGAGAGACCCAGTACTTC. The encoded protein is CAGDRLHRGETQYF.

V usage is TRBV27 and J usage is TRBJ2-2, with D tentatively TRBD1 (6 bases). The germline CDR1 and CDR2 sequences are MNHEY and SMNVEV (reference sequence). Trimming removed 3 bases from V and 6 bases from J, with 14 bases in between. The CDR3 sequence is 15 residues long. The chain's CDR3 is CASSLAQGIPGELFF. CDR3 nucleotide sequence: TGTGCCAGCAGTTTGGCACAGGGAATCCCCGGGGAGCTGTTTTTT.

This rearrangement joins TRBV2 to TRBJ1-5; D gene unclear. This CDR3 is built from 14 residues. The germline V gene has CDR1 SNHLY and CDR2 FYNNEI. V was pared by 7 bases and J by 1 base, with 11 bases between. CDR3 region: CASTSRLSNQPQHF. The CDR3 DNA reads as TGTGCCAGCACATCCCGGTTGAGCAATCAGCCCCAGCATTTT.

This clone was counted once. The genes are TRBV9 and TRBJ2-5; a weak D match, TRBD2 (5 bases). This CDR3 is 15 amino acids long. The V end was cut by 4 bases, the J end by 0 bases, with 13 bases between. From germline, CDR1 is SGDLS and CDR2 YYNGEE. In DNA, the CDR3 is TGTGCCAGCAGCCCAGAGGGTGGGTACCAAGAGACCCAGTACTTC. It is translated as CASSPEGGYQETQYF.

The V and J genes are TRBV1 and TRBJ2-3; the table gives TRBD2 as D, unverified against the DNA. TRBV1 is designated a pseudogene. The CDR3 contains 18 residues. The CDR3 region has the DNA TGCACCAGCAGCGTACACCCCAAGCGGGGGGTCGTCGTGGATACGCAGTATTTT. Translated: CTSSVHPKRGVVVDTQYF.

The chain has TRBV5-6 and TRBJ2-7, with a tentative D call TRBD1 (6 bases). Between the trimmed V and J ends, which lost 7 bases and 5 bases, there was a span of 25 bases. CDR3 length equals 16 residues. Germline V lookup: CDR1 SGHDT, CDR2 YYEEEE. The CDR3: CASGLPPGHSRDEQYF. The DNA for the CDR3 is TGTGCCAGCGGCCTACCCCCGGGACATTCCAGAGACGAGCAGTACTTC.

The rearrangement joins TRBV18 to TRBJ2-5; D is ambiguous. This CDR3 contains 11 residues. Germline-derived CDR1 and CDR2 are KGHSH and LQKENI. Trimming left V 0 bases short and J 13 bases short, with 9 bases between. CDR3 amino acids: CASSPPQVLYF. CDR3 nucleotides: TGTGCCAGCTCACCACCTCAGGTGCTGTACTTC.

The rearrangement joins TRBV6-6 to TRBJ1-1; D is possibly TRBD1 (5 bases). Germline V gene data show CDR1 as MNHNY and CDR2 as SVGAGI (reference sequence). The V end was cut by 8 bases, the J end by 5 bases, with 15 bases between. The CDR3 has 13 residues. The CDR3 spells CASLPGGKTEAFF. CDR3 DNA: TGTGCCAGCCTCCCGGGGGGAAAGACTGAAGCTTTCTTT.

The gene calls are TRBV10-2 and TRBJ2-2; the match to TRBD1 covers 8 bases. The V segment lost 5 bases and the J segment 2 bases; nucleotides outside the gene matches: 4. This CDR3 has 15 amino acids. Looked up from germline, CDR1 is WSHSY and CDR2 is SAAADI. This CDR3 reads CASSRQGINTGELFF. In DNA form, the CDR3 reads TGCGCCAGCAGTCGACAGGGGATAAACACCGGGGAGCTGTTTTTT.

The chain couples TRBV28 to TRBJ1-4; TRBD1 matches at 7 bases. J lost 5 bases, V lost 3 bases, and 9 bases had no gene match. This CDR3 is 16 amino acids long. Germline V CDR1 and CDR2: MDHEN, SYDVKM. The CDR3 is CASSLHRGSENEKLFF. The CDR3 nucleotides are TGTGCCAGCAGTTTGCACAGGGGTAGCGAGAATGAAAAACTGTTTTTT.

This chain uses TRBV5-4 with TRBJ2-3; 9 positions match TRBD2. CDR1 and CDR2 (germline): SGHNT, YYREEE (reference sequence). This CDR3 spans 17 amino acids. V shed 3 bases, J shed 0 bases, and the junction held 8 bases outside the gene matches. Written as DNA, the CDR3 is TGTGCCAGCAGCTGGGGACTAGCAGGGATTAGCACAGATACGCAGTATTTT. Protein sequence: CASSWGLAGISTDTQYF. The variable domain in full, with the rest retrieved from reference TRBV5-4 and TRBJ2-3, is ETGVTQSPTHLIKTRGQQVTLRCSSQSGHNTVSWYQQALGQGPQFIFQYYREEENGRGNFPPRFSGLQFPNYSSELNVNALELDDSALYLCASSWGLAGISTDTQYFGPGTRLTVL.

This clone was counted between two and nine times. The rearrangement links TRBV18 to TRBJ2-5, with D perhaps TRBD1 (6 bases). Germline-derived CDR1 and CDR2 are KGHSH and LQKENI. The CDR3 runs 15 residues. V lost 3 bases and J 1 base, leaving 12 bases between the germline ends. CDR3 bases: TGTGCCAGCTCACCGGGGGCCACAGCCCAAGAGACCCAGTACTTC. It specifies CASSPGATAQETQYF.